This T cell receptor (beta chain) was identified in a study of beta chain features in type 1 diabetes. Purity of each sorted population was above 95%. Germline CDR1 SGHVS, CDR2 FQNEAQ. The V end was cut by 5 bases, the J end by 9 bases, with 11 bases between. The CDR3 loop spans 11 amino acids. Every bit of the isolated RNA underwent reverse transcription, so sequencing read expressed TCRB transcripts. Data came from immunoSEQ multiplex PCR; TCRdb stores just in-frame clones and leaves some out. The table shows nearly 350,000 clones, with roughly 8% occurring only once. This clone occurred a few times. As yet, its antigen is unknown. Regarding the study as a whole: A greater similarity of naive, central memory and Treg TCRB repertoires was seen among patients than among healthy donors. TCRB rearrangement may or may not be influenced by HLA type; here this remained unresolved.

Sequenced: central memory CD4+ T cells from blood. This sequence was found in a woman aged 18-30 years in good health. The chain couples TRBV7-8 to TRBJ2-7, with a possible D match to TRBD1 (6 bases). The CDR3 region has the DNA TGTGCCAGCAGCCCAGCACAGGGGCAGTACTTC. It specifies CASSPAQGQYF.